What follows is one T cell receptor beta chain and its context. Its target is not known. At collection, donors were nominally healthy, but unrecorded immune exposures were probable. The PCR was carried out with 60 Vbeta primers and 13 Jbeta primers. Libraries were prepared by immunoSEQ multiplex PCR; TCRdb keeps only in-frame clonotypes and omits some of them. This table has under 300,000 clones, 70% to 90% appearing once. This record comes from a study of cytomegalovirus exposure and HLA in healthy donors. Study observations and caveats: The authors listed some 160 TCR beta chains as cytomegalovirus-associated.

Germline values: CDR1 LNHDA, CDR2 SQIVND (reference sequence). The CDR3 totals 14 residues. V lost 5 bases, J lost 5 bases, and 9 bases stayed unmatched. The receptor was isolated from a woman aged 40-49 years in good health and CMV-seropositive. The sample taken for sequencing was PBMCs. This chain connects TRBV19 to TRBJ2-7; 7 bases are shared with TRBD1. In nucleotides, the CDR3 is TGTGCCAGTAGTTCGACAGGGAGTGTAAACGAGCAGTACTTC. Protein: CASSSTGSVNEQYF. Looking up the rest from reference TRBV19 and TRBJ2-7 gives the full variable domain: DGGITQSPKYLFRKEGQNVTLSCEQNLNHDAMYWYRQDPGQGLRLIYYSQIVNDFQKGDIAEGYSVSREKKESFPLTVTSAQKNPTAFYLCASSSTGSVNEQYFGPGTRLTVT.